The 22 T cell receptor beta chains below all came from one sample that was sequenced in a study of CD8+CD57+ T cells in acquired aplastic anemia listed by TCRdb under 2018. Patients chosen for sequencing had shown expansion of CD8+CD57+ cells by flow cytometry. Sequencing was performed on an Illumina HiSeq 2000. TCR beta VDJ combination and CDR3 sequence profiling used genomic DNA as the template. Using fastp at Q25 and MiXCR, TCRdb reprocessed the public reads and kept productive beta chains. Entries are consolidated by CDR3 protein sequence, retaining the most common genes and DNA. This sample has around 170,000 distinct CDR3 sequences in its table, and 40% to 55% of those were observed once. The ten largest clones capture 8% to 10% of the sample. Sequenced input: sorted CD4+, CD8+, or CD8+CD57+ T cells (not recorded which) from PBMCs. Receptor source: a human donor with aplastic anemia.

Ten or more counts support this clonotype. The chain joins TRBV6-1 to TRBJ2-1; tentatively, D is TRBD1 (5 bases). Germline assignment: CDR1 MNHNS and CDR2 SASEGT. Trimming stripped 6 bases from V and 8 bases from J, with 14 bases between. The CDR3 totals 13 residues. The chain's CDR3 is CASRGTQGYEQFF. The CDR3 region has the DNA TGTGCCAGCAGGGGTACCCAGGGATATGAGCAGTTCTTC.

This clonotype was counted between two and nine times. The chain links TRBV25-1 to TRBJ2-3; no definite D call. Germline V CDR1 and CDR2: MGHDK, SYGVNS. This CDR3 is 14 amino acids long. With 3 bases removed from V and 4 bases from J, the gap between germline ends came to 11 bases. The CDR3 bases are TGTGCCAGCAGTGATCTGGGAACGGCAGATACGCAGTATTTT. Its protein product is CASSDLGTADTQYF.

Ten or more counts support this clonotype. DNA for the CDR3: TGCAGTGCCACCGTTAGCGGGACCAAAAACATTCAGTACTTC. Protein sequence: CSATVSGTKNIQYF. The chain recombines TRBV20-1 with TRBJ2-4, with 8 bases lining up with TRBD2. Germline loops: CDR1 DFQATT, CDR2 SNEGSKA (reference sequence). The trim removed 6 bases at V and 2 bases at J, leaving 6 bases unmatched. CDR3 length: 14 amino acids.

This clonotype was seen at least ten times. V is TRBV20-1 and J is TRBJ1-4; D is undetermined. The germline V gene has CDR1 DFQATT and CDR2 SNEGSKA (reference sequence). Trimming took off 3 bases at V and 7 bases at J, with 12 bases between the two ends. This CDR3 is built from 13 residues. The CDR3 sequence: CSARGGGSEKLFF. CDR3 sequence (DNA): TGCAGTGCTAGGGGCGGTGGTAGTGAAAAACTGTTTTTT.

The CDR3 loop is CASGQGSMNTEAFF. The DNA for the CDR3 is TGCGCCAGCGGGCAGGGATCCATGAACACTGAAGCTTTCTTT. The genes are TRBV10-2 and TRBJ1-1; D perhaps matches TRBD1 (5 bases). The CDR3 runs to 14 residues. Germline CDR1 WSHSY, CDR2 SAAADI. V was shortened by 8 bases and J by 0 bases, with 13 bases between the two germline ends.

The CDR3 sequence is CATSDLEGAYVTDTQYF. The CDR3 coding sequence is TGTGCCACCAGTGATTTGGAGGGAGCCTACGTCACAGATACGCAGTATTTT. V gene TRBV24-1 combines with J gene TRBJ2-3; perhaps TRBD2 as D (5 bases). V shed 0 bases and J shed 2 bases, with 14 bases lying between them. The CDR3 spans 17 residues. CDR1 and CDR2 from the germline V gene are KGHDR and SFDVKD.

As to this clonotype: The CDR3 ends on some other residue instead of the conserved phenylalanine or tryptophan, so this is likely a read error. V is TRBV20-1 and J is TRBJ1-1; maybe TRBD1 (6 bases). The V gene lost 3 bases and the J gene lost 1 base, with 15 bases spanning the gap. The CDR3 loop spans 15 amino acids. Germline CDR1 reads DFQATT; CDR2 reads SNEGSKA (reference sequence). In nucleotides, the CDR3 is TGCAGTGCTAGTAGGCAGGGGATCTCGAACACTGAAGCTTTCCTT. It translates to CSASRQGISNTEAFL.

The gene calls are TRBV4-1 and TRBJ1-1; D not resolved. The germline V gene encodes CDR1 MGHRA and CDR2 YSYEKL. This CDR3 spans 13 amino acids. V dropped 0 bases and J dropped 5 bases, with 7 bases sitting between them. The CDR3 region is CASSQDRRTEAFF. CDR3 sequence (DNA): TGCGCCAGCAGCCAAGATAGGAGGACTGAAGCTTTCTTT.

This clonotype was counted many times. The chain has TRBV6-6 and TRBJ2-7; TRBD1 might be the D (5 bases). CDR1 and CDR2 (germline): MNHNY, SVGAGI (reference sequence). This CDR3 has 16 residues. With 1 base removed from V and 4 bases from J, the gap between germline ends came to 17 bases. The CDR3 loop is CASSYLIGAQLYEQYF. The CDR3 DNA follows: TGTGCCAGCAGTTACTTAATTGGGGCCCAGCTATACGAGCAGTACTTC.

This chain links TRBV2 with TRBJ2-7, with 13 bases aligning to TRBD2. This CDR3 region has 14 residues. J lost 3 bases, V lost 8 bases, and 4 bases had no gene match. Germline assignment: CDR1 SNHLY and CDR2 FYNNEI. In nucleotides, the CDR3 is TGTGCCAGCCACGGGACTAGCGGGAACTACGAGCAGTACTTC. Translating gives CASHGTSGNYEQYF.

The CDR3 loop reads CASSLWEQGGNEQFF. The CDR3 bases are TGTGCCAGCAGCTTGTGGGAACAGGGTGGCAATGAGCAGTTCTTC. The V call is TRBV11-1, the J call TRBJ2-1; a possible D gene is TRBD1 (6 bases). Germline values: CDR1 SGHAT, CDR2 FQDESV (reference sequence). Trimming left V 3 bases short and J 6 bases short, with 15 bases between. CDR3 length equals 15 residues.

CDR3 sequence (DNA): TGTGCCAGCTCATCTGAGGGACAGTTTACATACGGGGAGCTGTTTTTT. Amino acid sequence: CASSSEGQFTYGELFF. The rearrangement uses TRBV18 and TRBJ2-2; TRBD1 matches 7 bases. The J segment lost 7 bases and the V segment lost 5 bases, leaving 13 bases of the junction unmatched. The germline gives CDR1 KGHSH, CDR2 LQKENI. CDR3 size: 16 residues.

The chain has TRBV12-3 or TRBV12-4 and TRBJ1-1; D is unclear. The length of the CDR3 is 11 residues. V was shortened by 6 bases and J by 7 bases, with 9 bases between the two germline ends. The CDR3 DNA sequence: TGTGCCAGCAGCATACAAAGTGAAGCTTTCTTT. It codes for CASSIQSEAFF.

A few counts support this clonotype. V is TRBV19 and J is TRBJ1-6; 8 bases are a match to TRBD1. V trimming: 4 bases; J trimming: 7 bases; junction bases outside the gene matches: 6. From germline, CDR1 is LNHDA and CDR2 SQIVND (reference sequence). The CDR3 runs 15 residues. CDR3 coding DNA: TGTGCCAGTAGTACCGGACAGGGAATAAATTCACCCCTCCACTTT. It codes for CASSTGQGINSPLHF.

This clonotype came up many times. The junction departs from the called germline gene at one end, perhaps through a read error. This chain joins TRBV10-3 and TRBJ1-3, with a tentative D call TRBD1 (5 bases). The CDR3 is made up of 12 amino acids. Germline V CDR1 and CDR2: ENHRY, SYGVKD. The CDR3 sequence is CAISESGLPGRF. DNA for the CDR3: TGTGCCATCAGTGAGTCAGGGCTCCCAGGGCGTTTT.

This clonotype has just a few counts. The V call is TRBV5-6, the J call TRBJ2-7, with 7 bases fitting TRBD1. There are 14 residues in the CDR3. Germline CDR1 and CDR2: SGHDT and YYEEEE. After removal of 4 bases from V and 0 bases from J, the junction contained 4 bases not matched to a gene. CDR3 nucleotides: TGTGCCAGCAGCACGGGACAGAGCTCCTACGAGCAGTACTTC. Its translation is CASSTGQSSYEQYF.

The chain uses TRBV20-1 and TRBJ2-5; a weak D match, TRBD1 (5 bases). Germline V CDR1 and CDR2: DFQATT, SNEGSKA (reference sequence). V lost 0 bases to trimming and J lost 5 bases, with 16 bases between them. The CDR3 has 15 residues. CDR3 amino acids: CSAREDTGPRETQYF. The CDR3 DNA sequence: TGCAGTGCTAGAGAGGACACCGGCCCCAGGGAGACCCAGTACTTC.

V gene TRBV25-1 combines with J gene TRBJ2-1; D gene unclear. The CDR3 is made up of 12 amino acids. CDR1 is MGHDK and CDR2 is SYGVNS in the germline V gene. Trimming left V 5 bases short and J 2 bases short, with 4 bases between. The CDR3 loop reads CASSTPYNEQFF. For the CDR3, the DNA is TGTGCCAGCAGTACCCCCTACAATGAGCAGTTCTTC.

At least ten counts were recorded for this clonotype. V is TRBV5-8 and J is TRBJ2-7; 7 bases align to TRBD2. The germline CDR1 and CDR2 sequences are SGHTS and YDEGEE. V shed 1 base and J 0 bases; nucleotides not matched to a gene: 4. The CDR3 loop spans 15 amino acids. Here the CDR3 DNA reads TGTGCCAGCAGCTTGTTAGCGGGCCTCTCCTACGAGCAGTACTTC. It translates to CASSLLAGLSYEQYF.

V gene TRBV29-1 combines with J gene TRBJ2-2; the match to TRBD1 covers 10 bases. CDR1 and CDR2 from the germline V gene are SQVTM and ANQGSEA. Trimming at V came to 2 bases and at J to 2 bases, leaving 2 bases not matched to a gene. The CDR3 contains 15 residues. CDR3 in amino acids: CSVERDRGNTGELFF. The CDR3 region has the DNA TGCAGCGTTGAAAGGGACAGGGGTAACACCGGGGAGCTGTTTTTT.

In its sample, this clonotype was seen many times. The chain links TRBV5-4 to TRBJ2-6; D might be TRBD2 (5 bases). Trimming stripped 4 bases from V and 0 bases from J, with 11 bases between. Germline V gene data show CDR1 as SGHNT and CDR2 as YYREEE (reference sequence). The CDR3 has 16 residues. The CDR3 DNA follows: TGTGCCAGCAGCCATGACTACTACTCTGGGGCCAACGTCCTGACTTTC. It yields the protein CASSHDYYSGANVLTF.

In this sample, this clonotype turned up a few times. The V gene is TRBV7-9, the J gene TRBJ2-7; the match to TRBD1 covers 9 bases. CDR1 SEHNR and CDR2 FQNEAQ come from the germline V gene (reference sequence). V lost 5 bases to trimming and J lost 4 bases; unmatched junction nucleotides: 6. This CDR3 is built from 14 residues. CDR3 protein: CASSNRDRDYEQYF. The CDR3 DNA is TGTGCCAGCAGCAACCGGGACAGGGATTACGAGCAGTACTTC.